What follows describes a single TCR beta chain. What it binds is not known. This record comes from a study of OX40 agonist ivuxolimab in advanced cancers. As for the study in general: People in dose escalation had one of these cancers: hepatocellular carcinoma, melanoma, renal cell or head and neck cancer. Study-level results: Expanded clones belonging to CD8+ T cells outnumbered, on average, those of CD4+. Circulating CD4+ and CD8+ T cells showed clonal expansion by week 6 at 0.1 to 3.0 mg/kg.

Profiled with immunoSEQ multiplex PCR; TCRdb holds only in-frame clones, not every one. The data hold 60,000 to 75,000 clones, with about 91% observed a single time. The sampling schedule covered blood at baseline, cycle 4 day 1, and cycle 7 day 1. The CDR3 length is 14 residues. The V and J ends lost 7 bases and 3 bases respectively, with 13 bases between them. The germline CDR1 and CDR2 sequences are LNHDA and SQIVND (reference sequence). The material sequenced was CD4+ or CD8+ T cells sorted from blood, taken in a trial of the OX40 agonist ivuxolimab. The chain joins TRBV19 to TRBJ1-5, with D uncertain. The receptor was derived from an adult with an advanced solid tumor such as melanoma, head and neck, liver or kidney cancer. The CDR3 loop is CASNHRVDNQPQHF. In DNA, the CDR3 is TGTGCCAGTAACCACCGGGTCGACAATCAGCCCCAGCATTTT.